A single sample is the source of the 27 T cell receptor beta chains below, sequenced in a study of cytomegalovirus exposure and HLA in healthy donors. PCR was performed using 60 Vbeta and 13 Jbeta primers. The protocol was immunoSEQ multiplex PCR, while the TCRdb copy is restricted to in-frame clones and leaves out a portion. The sample yields approximately 110,000 clones, 76% seen once. Sequenced sample: PBMCs. Source of these receptors: a man in his fifties or sixties in good health and CMV-seronegative.

The rearrangement uses TRBV15 and TRBJ2-5; 9 positions match TRBD2. The CDR3 has 16 residues. The ends lost 1 base at V and 5 bases at J; junction bases unmatched: 8. Germline CDR1 and CDR2: LNHNV and YYDKDF (reference sequence). The CDR3 loop reads CATSRGPERGEETQYF. CDR3 bases: TGTGCCACCAGCAGAGGGCCCGAGCGGGGGGAGGAGACCCAGTACTTC.

This chain uses TRBV10-3 with TRBJ1-5; weak D call: TRBD1 (5 bases). This CDR3 has 17 amino acids. The germline V gene has CDR1 ENHRY and CDR2 SYGVKD. Trimming cost V 3 bases and J 1 base, with 16 bases left between them. In DNA, the CDR3 is TGTGCCATCAGTGAATACCACGGGGGGGGAAGCAATCAGCCCCAGCATTTT. Its translation: CAISEYHGGGSNQPQHF.

The chain has TRBV19 and TRBJ2-2, with 7 bases that match TRBD1. The CDR3 is made up of 16 amino acids. V gave up 6 bases and J gave up 3 bases; unmatched junction bases: 10. Germline V gene sequence: CDR1 LNHDA, CDR2 SQIVND (reference sequence). The CDR3 loop reads CASRGAWTGYTGELFF. In DNA, the CDR3 is TGTGCCAGTAGGGGGGCCTGGACAGGATACACCGGGGAGCTGTTTTTT.

The rearrangement joins TRBV6-4 to TRBJ2-1; no definite D call. Trimming stripped 2 bases from V and 5 bases from J, with 10 bases between. The CDR3 length is 14 residues. Germline V CDR1 and CDR2: MRHNA, SNTAGT. This CDR3 is CASSDQPTDNEQFF. DNA of the CDR3: TGTGCCAGCAGTGACCAACCAACAGACAATGAGCAGTTCTTC.

V and J are TRBV6-1 and TRBJ1-2, with 12 bases identical to TRBD1. The ends lost 6 bases at V and 7 bases at J; junction bases unmatched: 6. The CDR3 loop spans 14 amino acids. Germline V CDR1 and CDR2: MNHNS, SASEGT. The CDR3 DNA reads TGTGCCAGCAGAAGGGACAGGGGGCGGCGTGGCTACACCTTC. Amino acids: CASRRDRGRRGYTF.

The chain recombines TRBV5-6 with TRBJ2-2; possibly TRBD1 for D (5 bases). The CDR3 has 15 amino acids. The germline V and J ends were trimmed by 1 base and 5 bases, with 12 bases remaining between them. Per the germline V gene, CDR1 is SGHDT and CDR2 is YYEEEE. CDR3 in amino acids: CASSLTGLRTGELFF. Here the CDR3 DNA reads TGTGCCAGCAGCTTGACAGGTTTGAGAACCGGGGAGCTGTTTTTT.

Here the CDR3 DNA reads TGTGCCAGCAGCTTCGGGGGCCGCGGGACAGGGGGCCTAGAGACCCAGTACTTC. Encoded protein: CASSFGGRGTGGLETQYF. V is TRBV7-3 and J is TRBJ2-5; 12 positions agree with TRBD1. J was trimmed by 4 bases and V by 3 bases; bases with no gene match: 12. The germline CDR1 and CDR2 sequences are SGHTA and FQGTGA. This CDR3 has 18 amino acids.

This clone was recorded a few times. The chain carries TRBV6-5 and TRBJ2-5; TRBD1 matches 7 bases. This CDR3 contains 13 residues. The trim removed 6 bases at V and 7 bases at J, leaving 8 bases unmatched. Germline V gene sequence: CDR1 MNHEY, CDR2 SVGAGI. The CDR3 coding sequence is TGTGCCAGCAGACGACAGGGCCACGGGACCCAGTACTTC. Translated: CASRRQGHGTQYF.

The chain carries TRBV19 and TRBJ1-6; 8 positions match TRBD1. This CDR3 is 14 amino acids long. Unmatched junction bases numbered 3, after V lost 7 bases and J lost 4 bases. Per germline, CDR1 LNHDA and CDR2 SQIVND (reference sequence). CDR3 in amino acids: CASTGDRYNSPLHF. CDR3 nucleotide sequence: TGTGCCAGTACAGGGGACAGGTATAATTCACCCCTCCACTTT.

This chain uses TRBV11-3 with TRBJ2-5; tentative D call: TRBD2 (5 bases). V was shortened by 3 bases and J by 7 bases, with 12 bases between the two germline ends. Germline V CDR1 and CDR2: SGHNT, YENEEA. This CDR3 comprises 13 residues. As DNA, the CDR3 is TGTGCCAGCAGCTTTGAGGGCGCAGGGACCCAGTACTTC. Translated, it gives CASSFEGAGTQYF.

The chain couples TRBV19 to TRBJ1-1; TRBD1 aligns across 9 bases. Looked up from germline, CDR1 is LNHDA and CDR2 is SQIVND (reference sequence). J gave up 1 base and V 6 bases, and 6 bases lay outside the gene matches. This CDR3 has 15 residues. The CDR3 region has the DNA TGTGCCAGTAGGAGGGACAGGGTTGGGAACACTGAAGCTTTCTTT. Residues: CASRRDRVGNTEAFF.

The chain has TRBV29-1 and TRBJ2-3, with D tentatively TRBD1 (6 bases). The V gene lost 4 bases and the J gene lost 2 bases, with 19 bases spanning the gap. The CDR3 has 16 amino acids. Looked up from germline, CDR1 is SQVTM and CDR2 is ANQGSEA. DNA for the CDR3: TGCAGCGTTGGGCAGGGGCCGTCCCGCCCCACAGATACGCAGTATTTT. This encodes CSVGQGPSRPTDTQYF.

The chain carries TRBV14 and TRBJ1-2; 11 nucleotides agree with TRBD1. The germline CDR1 and CDR2 sequences are SGHDN and FVKESK. The CDR3 is 15 residues long. V was clipped by 2 bases and J by 8 bases; unmatched bases: 7. The CDR3 is CASSQQDRGLRGYTF. CDR3 DNA sequence: TGTGCCAGCAGCCAACAGGACAGGGGGCTGAGGGGCTACACCTTC.

The chain uses TRBV5-6 and TRBJ1-1; 7 bases line up with TRBD1. Germline V gene lookup returns CDR1 SGHDT and CDR2 YYEEEE. The CDR3 extends over 13 amino acids. Trimming took 0 bases from V and 7 from J; bases not matched to a gene: 3. For the CDR3, the DNA is TGTGCCAGCAGCTTGGTAGGGGGCCGTGAAGCTTTCTTT. Translating gives CASSLVGGREAFF.

In this sample, this clone turned up a few times. V and J are TRBV6-6 and TRBJ1-6, with 10 bases identical to TRBD1. CDR1 MNHNY and CDR2 SVGAGI come from the germline V gene (reference sequence). This CDR3 is 15 amino acids long. Germline trimming cut 0 bases from V and 7 bases from J; bases unmatched to any gene: 0. The CDR3: CASSYSGQGNSPLHF. The DNA of the CDR3 is TGTGCCAGCAGTTACTCGGGACAGGGGAATTCACCCCTCCACTTT.

V usage is TRBV5-4 and J usage is TRBJ2-3, with a possible D match to TRBD1 (6 bases). Deletions cut 9 bases from V and 4 bases from J, with 24 bases between. The CDR3 runs 16 residues. The germline V gene has CDR1 SGHNT and CDR2 YYREEE (reference sequence). The CDR3 coding sequence is TGTGCCACAAATTGGGAGCCGGGGAAGGGGGCAGATACGCAGTATTTT. It is translated as CATNWEPGKGADTQYF.

The chain carries TRBV7-2 and TRBJ1-4; 7 nucleotides agree with TRBD1. Germline-derived CDR1 and CDR2 are SGHTA and FQGNSA. This CDR3 region has 15 residues. V trimming: 5 bases; J trimming: 5 bases; junction bases outside the gene matches: 8. The DNA of the CDR3 is TGTGCCAGCAGCGTCAATAGGGGACAGAATGAAAAACTGTTTTTT. Translating gives CASSVNRGQNEKLFF.

The genes are TRBV2 and TRBJ2-1; 11 nucleotides line up with TRBD2. CDR1 is SNHLY and CDR2 is FYNNEI in the germline V gene. Trimming took 0 bases from V and 8 from J; bases not matched to a gene: 6. This CDR3 has 16 residues. CDR3 nucleotides: TGTGCCAGCAGTGAAGCGAATCTAGCGGGGGGCCATGAGCAGTTCTTC. This gives the protein CASSEANLAGGHEQFF.

The rearrangement links TRBV18 to TRBJ2-7; D possibly corresponds to TRBD1 (5 bases). From germline, CDR1 is KGHSH and CDR2 LQKENI. The CDR3 spans 15 residues. Trimming stripped 4 bases from V and 0 bases from J, with 13 bases between. The CDR3, as DNA: TGTGCCAGCTCACACACTGACAGTCTCTCCTACGAGCAGTACGTC. This codes for CASSHTDSLSYEQYV.

In its sample, this clone was seen once. This sequence joins TRBV19 and TRBJ2-2; 7 bases map to TRBD1. The CDR3 loop spans 15 amino acids. V lost 2 bases and J lost 4; bases outside the gene matches: 4. Per the germline V gene, CDR1 is LNHDA and CDR2 is SQIVND (reference sequence). CDR3 sequence (DNA): TGTGCCAGTAGTATAACGGGACAGTTCACCGGGGAGCTGTTTTTT. The encoded protein is CASSITGQFTGELFF.

This clone was detected only once. The chain's CDR3 is CASMRLANYGYTF. Written as DNA, the CDR3 is TGTGCCAGCATGCGACTAGCTAACTATGGCTACACCTTC. V gene TRBV2 combines with J gene TRBJ1-2, with D unclear. The CDR3 runs to 13 residues. Germline CDR1 and CDR2: SNHLY and FYNNEI. V was trimmed by 7 bases and J by 0 bases, leaving 9 bases between them.

This clone occurred a few times. The chain has TRBV29-1 and TRBJ1-1; tentative D call: TRBD1 (5 bases). There are 14 residues in the CDR3. The germline V gene has CDR1 SQVTM and CDR2 ANQGSEA. V was cut by 7 bases and J by 5 bases, with 20 bases left in between. CDR3 bases: TGCAGCGCAACCTCCGTGGGGGGGGGAACTGAAGCTTTCTTT. Its translation is CSATSVGGGTEAFF.

The rearrangement uses TRBV6-5 and TRBJ2-2; D ambiguous. In germline, CDR1 is MNHEY, CDR2 SVGAGI. The length of the CDR3 is 13 residues. Trimming shortened V by 2 bases and J by 4 bases, and 5 bases separated the two germline ends. The CDR3 coding sequence is TGTGCCAGCAGTTACGACTCCACCGGGGAGCTGTTTTTT. Residues: CASSYDSTGELFF.

This chain connects TRBV5-1 to TRBJ1-2; TRBD1 matches 11 bases. J gave up 3 bases and V 6 bases, and 4 bases lay outside the gene matches. Germline CDR1 is SGHRS and CDR2 is YFSETQ. The CDR3 runs 14 residues. The DNA for the CDR3 is TGCGCCAGCAACCCGGGACAGGGGGACTATGGCTACACCTTC. Residues: CASNPGQGDYGYTF.

This rearrangement joins TRBV5-4 to TRBJ2-1, with 13 bases fitting TRBD2. The germline V gene encodes CDR1 SGHNT and CDR2 YYREEE (reference sequence). The CDR3 sequence is 17 residues long. The V and J ends lost 2 bases and 8 bases, in that order; junction bases with no gene match: 10. The CDR3 protein is CASSFWPTSGGADEQFF. In DNA form, the CDR3 reads TGTGCCAGCAGCTTTTGGCCTACTAGCGGGGGGGCCGATGAGCAGTTCTTC.

The J gene is TRBJ2-1, the V gene TRBV6-5, with 9 bases that match TRBD1. Germline CDR1 is MNHEY and CDR2 is SVGAGI. The junction had 6 bases not matched to a gene; V was cut back by 6 bases and J by 3 bases. The CDR3 is 15 amino acids. CDR3 in DNA: TGTGCCAGCAGCACAGGGGGCGGCAACTACAATGAGCAGTTCTTC. This codes for CASSTGGGNYNEQFF.

This clone has only one observation. The chain recombines TRBV6-6 with TRBJ2-5; 9 bases align to TRBD2. Looked up from germline, CDR1 is MNHNY and CDR2 is SVGAGI (reference sequence). J lost 0 bases, V lost 2 bases, and 4 bases had no gene match. This CDR3 has 16 amino acids. The CDR3 loop is CASSYPAGGYQETQYF. CDR3 sequence (DNA): TGTGCCAGCAGTTACCCAGCGGGGGGATACCAAGAGACCCAGTACTTC.